A selection of T cell receptor beta chains follows, all from one sample in a study of cytomegalovirus exposure and HLA in healthy donors. TCRdb's copy holds only in-frame clones and misses some; the assay was immunoSEQ multiplex PCR. The sample records fewer than 200,000 clones, about three quarters being singletons. The sequencing sample was made of PBMCs. The receptors here all came from a man aged 18 to 30 in good health and CMV-seronegative. The CDR3 runs from the conserved cysteine through the conserved F or W. Fields, in order: V gene, D gene, J gene, clone size, CDR3 protein, CDR3 DNA. A D gene is named only where the DNA matches it firmly. The size of a clone is reported for some rows only, either as once, few or many, or as a class for expanded clones.

TRBV4-3	TRBD2	TRBJ2-3	NA	CASSQDAGGTDTQYF	TGCGCCAGCAGCCAAGATGCGGGGGGTACAGATACGCAGTATTTT
TRBV5-1	NA	TRBJ1-2	NA	CASSPDTYGYTF	TGCGCCAGCAGCCCAGACACCTATGGCTACACCTTC
TRBV4-3	TRBD2	TRBJ2-7	NA	CASSQELGGRAANYEQYF	TGCGCCAGCAGCCAAGAATTGGGCGGGAGGGCCGCGAACTACGAGCAGTACTTC
TRBV7-9	TRBD1	TRBJ2-7	NA	CASSLGQGYYEQYF	TGTGCCAGCAGCTTGGGACAGGGGTATTACGAGCAGTACTTC
TRBV19	TRBD1	TRBJ2-7	NA	CASSAGGQVYEQYF	TGTGCCAGTTCGGCTGGGGGACAGGTCTACGAGCAGTACTTC
TRBV19	NA	TRBJ1-4	NA	CASSPSVNEKLFF	TGTGCCAGTAGTCCGTCGGTGAATGAAAAACTGTTTTTT
TRBV28	TRBD1	TRBJ1-1	few	CASSFRDRAEAFF	TGTGCCAGCAGTTTCCGGGACAGGGCTGAAGCTTTCTTT
TRBV5-4	NA	TRBJ1-1	NA	CASSLAGTRNAFF	TGTGCCAGCAGCTTGGCAGGGACTCGAAACGCTTTCTTT
TRBV7-9	NA	TRBJ2-3	NA	CSSSRSDRSGTDTQYF	TGTTCCAGCAGCCGTAGTGACAGGAGTGGCACAGATACGCAGTATTTT
TRBV11-2	TRBD1	TRBJ1-5	NA	CASSGQGLNQPQHF	TGTGCCAGCAGTGGACAGGGTCTGAATCAGCCCCAGCATTTT
TRBV6-4	NA	TRBJ2-2	NA	CASTQEPRAENTGELFF	TGTGCCAGCACCCAAGAACCGCGGGCGGAAAACACCGGGGAGCTGTTTTTT
TRBV6-5	TRBD2	TRBJ2-7	NA	CASSLAGATAYEQYF	TGTGCCAGCAGTCTAGCGGGAGCCACCGCCTACGAGCAGTACTTC
TRBV10-2	NA	TRBJ2-1	NA	CASRDLAQSSYNEQFF	TGCGCCAGCAGGGATCTAGCGCAAAGCTCCTACAATGAGCAGTTCTTC
TRBV11-2	TRBD2	TRBJ2-1	NA	CASSPRLAGDSEQFF	TGTGCCAGCAGCCCGAGACTAGCGGGAGATAGTGAGCAGTTCTTC
TRBV20-1	NA	TRBJ2-1	NA	CSASRGTEQFF	TGCAGTGCTAGCCGGGGGACTGAGCAGTTCTTC
TRBV28	NA	TRBJ1-1	few	CASSLPRRNTEAFF	TGTGCCAGCAGCCTGCCCAGGCGGAACACTGAAGCTTTCTTT
TRBV18	NA	TRBJ2-7	few	CASSPQAQGNHEQYF	TGTGCCAGCTCACCACAGGCACAGGGCAACCACGAGCAGTACTTC
TRBV6-6	TRBD1	TRBJ1-2	NA	CASSYRDRGGDGYTF	TGTGCCAGCAGTTACCGGGACAGGGGGGGGGATGGCTACACCTTC
TRBV14	TRBD2	TRBJ2-1	NA	CASSQEGLAMRSSYNEQFF	TGTGCCAGCAGCCAAGAGGGACTAGCAATGAGGAGCTCCTACAATGAGCAGTTCTTC
TRBV21-1	NA	TRBJ1-1	NA	CASNRRLAFF	TGTGCCAGCAACCGGAGATTAGCTTTCTTT
TRBV7-2	NA	TRBJ1-3	once	CASSLELHGNTIYF	TGTGCCAGCAGCTTAGAATTACATGGAAACACCATATATTTT
TRBV6-1	NA	TRBJ2-7	NA	CASKGRGAYEQYF	TGTGCCAGCAAAGGCAGGGGGGCCTACGAGCAGTACTTC
TRBV5-1	TRBD1	TRBJ1-4	NA	CASSDPQGAVEKLFF	TGCGCCAGCAGCGACCCACAGGGGGCTGTTGAAAAACTGTTTTTT
TRBV5-5	NA	TRBJ2-5	NA	CASSRFSGGVIQETQYF	TGTGCCAGCAGCCGGTTTAGTGGGGGCGTTATTCAAGAGACCCAGTACTTC
TRBV5-5	NA	TRBJ2-1	NA	CASSFGLAEQFF	TGTGCCAGCAGCTTCGGTCTAGCGGAGCAGTTCTTC
TRBV10-3	TRBD1	TRBJ2-7	NA	CAISDPTGISYEQYF	TGTGCCATCAGTGACCCGACAGGGATCTCCTACGAGCAGTACTTC
TRBV7-2	NA	TRBJ2-3	NA	CASSLNSGGAGDTQYF	TGTGCCAGCAGCTTAAATAGTGGCGGGGCTGGGGATACGCAGTATTTT
TRBV6-5	TRBD2	TRBJ2-7	NA	CASSYGPGLAGEQYF	TGTGCCAGCAGTTACGGGCCGGGACTAGCGGGCGAGCAGTACTTC
TRBV11-3	TRBD1	TRBJ2-2	NA	CASSSLGTGYLDTGELFF	TGTGCCAGCAGTTCACTCGGGACAGGCTACCTGGACACCGGGGAGCTGTTTTTT
TRBV19	TRBD1	TRBJ1-5	NA	CASSLLGQGKGGQPQHF	TGTGCCAGTAGTCTCCTCGGACAGGGGAAGGGAGGGCAGCCCCAGCATTTT
TRBV5-1	TRBD2	TRBJ2-1	NA	CASALAGGGDEQFF	TGCGCCAGCGCACTAGCGGGAGGAGGGGATGAGCAGTTCTTC
TRBV19	NA	TRBJ2-7	NA	CASSGSRSYEQYF	TGTGCCAGTAGCGGGTCCCGCTCCTACGAGCAGTACTTC
TRBV7-9	TRBD2	TRBJ2-1	NA	CASSPTSGGYNEQFF	TGTGCCAGCAGCCCGACTAGCGGGGGGTACAATGAGCAGTTCTTC
TRBV7-8	TRBD1	TRBJ2-3	NA	CASSRQPRGPRADTQYF	TGTGCCAGCAGCCGTCAACCTAGGGGGCCCAGGGCAGATACGCAGTATTTT
TRBV2	NA	TRBJ2-7	NA	CASRRDSYEQYF	TGTGCCAGCAGGCGGGACAGCTACGAGCAGTACTTC
TRBV15	NA	TRBJ1-2	NA	CATSSHQGPHSWGYTF	TGTGCCACCAGCAGCCATCAGGGGCCCCATTCATGGGGCTACACCTTC